This T cell receptor (beta chain) was captured in a study of blood T cell repertoires in COVID-19. Background on the study: PBMCs, B-cell-depleted T cells, or T cells provided the cDNA or gDNA that made up the material.

Residents of about two dozen US areas, aged about 18 to 95 years, made up the participants. Participant-given clinical history determined each cohort assignment. Recovery among Cohort 3 donors was established by two negative PCRs, clearance, or symptom resolution. This CDR3 has 12 residues. The V and J ends lost 2 bases and 7 bases respectively, with 8 bases between them. Germline V gives CDR1 ENHRY, CDR2 SYGVKD. This table comes from immunoSEQ multiplex PCR, and its TCRdb copy is limited to in-frame clones, with some not included. The sample has almost 250,000 clones, around 89% seen once; the top ten hold more than 3.5%.

The chain recombines TRBV10-3 with TRBJ1-1; D may be TRBD1 (5 bases). This clonotype was obtained from a woman under 40 who had recovered from COVID-19. The sample taken for sequencing was PBMCs or T cells enriched from blood (not recorded which). CDR3 in DNA: TGTGCCATCAGTGAGCTAGGGGATGAAGCTTTCTTT. As protein: CAISELGDEAFF.